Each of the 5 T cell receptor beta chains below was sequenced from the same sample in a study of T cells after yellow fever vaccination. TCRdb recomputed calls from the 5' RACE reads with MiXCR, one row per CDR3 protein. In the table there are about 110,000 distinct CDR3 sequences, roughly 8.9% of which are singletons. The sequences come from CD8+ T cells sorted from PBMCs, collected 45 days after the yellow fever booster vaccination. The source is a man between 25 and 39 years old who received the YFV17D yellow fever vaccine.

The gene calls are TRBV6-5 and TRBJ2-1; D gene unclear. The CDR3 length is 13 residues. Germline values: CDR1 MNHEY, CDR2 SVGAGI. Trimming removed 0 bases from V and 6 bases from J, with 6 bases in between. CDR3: CASSYSIVNEQFF. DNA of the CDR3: TGTGCCAGCAGTTACTCGATAGTCAATGAGCAGTTCTTC.

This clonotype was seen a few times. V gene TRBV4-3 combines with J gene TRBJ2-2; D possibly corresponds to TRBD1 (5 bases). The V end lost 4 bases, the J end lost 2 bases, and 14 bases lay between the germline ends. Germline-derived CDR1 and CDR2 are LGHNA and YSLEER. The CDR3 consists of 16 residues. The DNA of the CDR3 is TGCGCCAGCAGCCCGACAGCCAATTTTAACACCGGGGAGCTGTTTTTT. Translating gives CASSPTANFNTGELFF.

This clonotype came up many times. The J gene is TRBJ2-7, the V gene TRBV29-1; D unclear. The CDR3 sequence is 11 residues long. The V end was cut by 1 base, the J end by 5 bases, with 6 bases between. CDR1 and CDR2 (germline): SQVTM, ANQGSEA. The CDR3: CSVEGPDEQYF. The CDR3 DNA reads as TGCAGCGTTGAAGGCCCGGACGAGCAGTACTTC.

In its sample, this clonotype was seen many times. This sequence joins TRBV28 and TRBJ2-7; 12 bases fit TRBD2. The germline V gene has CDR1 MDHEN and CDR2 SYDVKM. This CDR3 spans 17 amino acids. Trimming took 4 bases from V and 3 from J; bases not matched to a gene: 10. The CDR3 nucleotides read TGTGCCAGCAGTTCACCTCGGACTAGCGGGAAGGGCTACGAGCAGTACTTC. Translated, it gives CASSSPRTSGKGYEQYF.

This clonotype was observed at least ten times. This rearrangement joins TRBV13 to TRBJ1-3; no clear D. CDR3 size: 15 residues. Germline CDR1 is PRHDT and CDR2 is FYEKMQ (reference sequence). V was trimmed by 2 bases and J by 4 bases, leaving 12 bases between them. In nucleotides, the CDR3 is TGTGCCAGCAGCTTATGGGGAGGGAACGGAAACACCATATATTTT. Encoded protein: CASSLWGGNGNTIYF.